This is a list of T cell receptor beta chains from one sample in a study of T cells expressing NK-cell markers. Each CDR3 protein gets one entry in TCRdb, which reprocessed the 5' RACE reads and gives no DNA. This listing includes 500,000 to 700,000 distinct CDR3 sequences. The sequencing input was blood T cells: a sorted CD56 or NKG2C T cell subset, CD4+ or CD8+ T cells, or bulk PBMC T cells (not recorded which). These receptors were taken from a man aged 18 to 29 in good health. Each CDR3 is given with its conserved first and last residue.

V gene	J gene	CDR3 protein
TRBV29-1	TRBJ2-1	CSVEDLLREHEQFF
TRBV5-5	TRBJ2-7	CASGLTGVDSYEQYF
TRBV18	TRBJ2-1	CASSPNGIPYNEQFF
TRBV5-6	TRBJ2-1	CASSLITGNSYNEQFF
TRBV24-1	TRBJ2-5	CATSDFGRSEETQYF
TRBV20-1	TRBJ2-1	CSARVLLTSGSIEQFF
TRBV29-1	TRBJ1-2	CSVRVGDAGYTF
TRBV29-1	TRBJ2-1	CSTLPGLEGYYDEQFF
TRBV7-3	TRBJ2-1	CASSLQLAANNEQFF
TRBV7-9	TRBJ2-5	CASSLRRGFETQYF
TRBV29-1	TRBJ2-7	CSAQGGSSYEQYF
TRBV28	TRBJ2-1	CASSRIAGGPNNEQFF
TRBV5-1	TRBJ1-3	CASSREGGDTIYF
TRBV10-2	TRBJ2-1	CASSEWLAGEQFF
TRBV11-2	TRBJ2-2	CASSRNPRVGGPFVDTGELFF
TRBV7-9	TRBJ2-7	CASSPSGTYEQYF
TRBV9	TRBJ2-7	CASSPRAGGFYEQYF
TRBV25-1	TRBJ2-1	CASSELAGGTGWDEQFF
TRBV6-2/TRBV6-3	TRBJ2-5	CASTPQGRAVETQYF
TRBV29-1	TRBJ2-3	CSVYFLGTAADTQYF
TRBV15	TRBJ2-5	CATSRDVAGALETQYF
TRBV4-2	TRBJ2-1	CASSQTTGLAGSLNEQFF
TRBV11-2	TRBJ2-5	CASSHIGQQETQYF
TRBV7-2	TRBJ2-3	CASSSGQGAQYVYF
TRBV5-6	TRBJ2-5	CASTPLAGGRETQYF
TRBV4-3	TRBJ1-1	CASSQDRLVHTEAFF
TRBV5-4	TRBJ2-1	CASSLRAGRDNEQFF
TRBV11-2	TRBJ2-1	CASSFTSAHWDEQFF
TRBV27	TRBJ1-1	CASSLRGAWNTEAFF
TRBV5-5	TRBJ2-5	CASSPGAETPQETQYF
TRBV24-1	TRBJ2-1	CATAIGLAGNNEQFF
TRBV5-6	TRBJ2-3	CASSPYADRSTDTQYF
TRBV9	TRBJ1-3	CASSLTVSSGNTIYF
TRBV5-1	TRBJ2-5	CASSKIVEETQYF
TRBV25-1	TRBJ2-7	CASSTGTGGLYEQYF